What follows describes a single TCR beta chain. Its target antigen remains unknown. There are no base qualities to consult, and no much larger clone falls within one base. Patients with a history of autoimmune disease or receiving systemic immunosuppression were excluded from the trial. Peripheral blood for TCR sequencing was collected from all dose cohorts at baseline, on cycle 4 day 1, and on cycle 7 day 1. The samples were drawn from a first-in-human, open-label, multicenter phase I dose-escalation trial of ivuxolimab. The trial enrolled adults with locally advanced or metastatic head and neck squamous cell, hepatocellular, melanoma or renal cell carcinoma. Before TCR sequencing, CD4+ and CD8+ T cells were separately sorted from peripheral blood. The record originates from a study of OX40 agonist ivuxolimab in advanced cancers. Background on the whole study: Ivuxolimab was an agonistic, fully human IgG2 monoclonal antibody directed against OX40 (CD134), a costimulatory receptor. Intravenous ivuxolimab was administered to patients every 2 weeks at six dose levels: 0.01, 0.1, 0.3, 1.5, 3 and 10 mg/kg. Of the approximately 54 patients in dose escalation, about 20 had hepatocellular carcinoma, some 15 had melanoma, 9 had renal cell carcinoma and 9 had head and neck cancer. In the dose-escalation cohort, approximately 83% of patients were male, and the mean age was around 60 years with a range of roughly 23 to 79. Patients were allowed to have had prior anti-PD-1, anti-PD-L1 or anti-CTLA-4 therapy, and around 43% of the dose-escalation patients had been treated with checkpoint inhibitors. Partial responses occurred in three dose-escalation patients: two with cutaneous melanoma and one with hepatocellular carcinoma. Peripheral TCRbeta sequencing was intended to test whether TCR sequence diversity was altered and clonal T-cell expansion was caused by ivuxolimab. The paper describes the monotherapy dose-escalation part (N of about 47 patients) of the phase I trial of ivuxolimab.

Genomic DNA was isolated from the sorted cells so that the TCRbeta CDR3 region could be sequenced. The immunoSEQ Assay was used to sequence the TCRbeta CDR3 regions. Not all clones reach the TCRdb copy of this immuneACCESS table, which keeps in-frame sequences only. Checked studies attribute under half of the gap to unresolved V genes and leave the rest unexplained. This sample comprises about 25,000 clones, just over 85% of them detected only once. Approximately 40% of the sample belongs to the ten largest clones. General study outcomes and caveats: Low levels of normalized T-cell clonal expansion were also seen in some patients who did not respond. After ivuxolimab, more expanded clones were found on average in CD8+ T cells than in CD4+ T cells. At doses of 0.1 to 3.0 mg/kg, clonal expansion of both CD4+ and CD8+ blood T cells was observed from baseline to week 6. In the 0.1-3.0 mg/kg groups, partial responders were among the patients with the lowest normalized peripheral clonal expansion, particularly in CD8+ T cells. The antigen specificity of the peripheral T cells that underwent clonal expansion was not determined.

In the germline V gene (reference sequence), CDR1 corresponds to LNHDA and CDR2 to SQIVND. Measured from the cysteine to the phenylalanine, the CDR3 is 13 residues long. Only the CDR3 DNA stays, 39 bases, in frame from base 1. The junction carries 10 bases between V and J, which are trimmed by 1 base and 7 bases respectively. The sequences come from CD4+ or CD8+ T cells sorted from blood, collected in a trial of the OX40 agonist ivuxolimab. The sequence derives from an adult with an advanced solid tumor such as melanoma, head and neck, liver or kidney cancer. The sequence joins TRBV19 to TRBJ1-1; TRBD1 is a possible D gene, resting on 5 matching bases. The CDR3 corresponds to CASSIVQDNEAFF. DNA sequence: TGTGCCAGTAGTATAGTACAGGATAATGAAGCTTTCTTT.